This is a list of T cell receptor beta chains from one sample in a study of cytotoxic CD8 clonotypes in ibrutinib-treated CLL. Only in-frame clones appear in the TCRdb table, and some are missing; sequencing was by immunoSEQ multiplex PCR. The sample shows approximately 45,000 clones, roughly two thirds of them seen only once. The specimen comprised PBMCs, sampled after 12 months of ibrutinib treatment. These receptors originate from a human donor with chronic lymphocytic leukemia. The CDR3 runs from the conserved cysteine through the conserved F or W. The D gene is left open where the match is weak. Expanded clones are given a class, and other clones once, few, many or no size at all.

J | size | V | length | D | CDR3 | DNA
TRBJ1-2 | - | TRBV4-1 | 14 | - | CASSLQGSGYGYTF | TGCGCCAGCAGCCTCCAAGGATCAGGCTATGGCTACACCTTC
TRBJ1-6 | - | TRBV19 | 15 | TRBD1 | CASSIQDRANSPLHF | TGTGCCAGTAGTATCCAGGACAGGGCTAATTCACCCCTCCACTTT
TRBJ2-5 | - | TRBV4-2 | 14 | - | CASSQDRYQETQYF | TGTGCCAGCAGCCAGGACCGGTACCAAGAGACCCAGTACTTC
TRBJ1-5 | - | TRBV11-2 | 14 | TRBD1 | CASSETGSLRPQHF | TGTGCCAGCAGCGAGACAGGGAGCCTTCGGCCCCAGCATTTT
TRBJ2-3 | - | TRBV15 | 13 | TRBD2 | CATGAGGTDTQYF | TGTGCCACCGGAGCGGGGGGCACAGATACGCAGTATTTT
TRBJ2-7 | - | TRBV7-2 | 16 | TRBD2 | CASSLVASGVSYEQYF | TGTGCCAGCAGCTTAGTGGCTAGCGGGGTCTCCTACGAGCAGTACTTC
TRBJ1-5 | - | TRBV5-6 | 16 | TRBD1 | CASSLGTGGIGQPQHF | TGTGCCAGCAGCTTAGGGACAGGGGGTATCGGACAGCCCCAGCATTTT
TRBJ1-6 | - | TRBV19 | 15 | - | CATTWTALYNSPLHF | TGTGCCACCACATGGACAGCTCTCTATAATTCACCCCTCCACTTT
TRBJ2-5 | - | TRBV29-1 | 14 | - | CSVAGIWGQETQYF | TGCAGCGTTGCGGGTATCTGGGGTCAAGAGACCCAGTACTTC
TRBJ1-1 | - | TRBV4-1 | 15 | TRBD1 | CASSRGTGKNTEAFF | TGCGCCAGCAGCCGCGGGACAGGAAAGAACACTGAAGCTTTCTTT
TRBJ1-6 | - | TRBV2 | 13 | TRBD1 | CASSGQGDSPLHF | TGTGCCAGCAGTGGACAGGGAGACTCACCCCTCCACTTT
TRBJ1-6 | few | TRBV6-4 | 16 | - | CASSESGHGAGSPLHF | TGTGCCAGCAGTGAAAGCGGACACGGGGCTGGGTCACCCCTCCACTTT
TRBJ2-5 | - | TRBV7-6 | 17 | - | CASSLVGGQIVQETQYF | TGTGCCAGCAGCTTAGTCGGGGGTCAGATCGTGCAAGAGACCCAGTACTTC
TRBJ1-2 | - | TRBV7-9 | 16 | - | CASSSRDILFSNGYTF | TGTGCCAGCAGTTCCCGGGACATACTCTTTTCCAATGGCTACACCTTC
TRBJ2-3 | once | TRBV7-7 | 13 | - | CASSSWDTDTQYF | TGTGCTAGCAGCTCATGGGACACAGATACGCAGTATTTT
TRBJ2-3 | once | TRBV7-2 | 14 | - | CASSLRETADTQYF | TGTGCCAGCAGCCTCCGGGAGACCGCAGATACGCAGTATTTT
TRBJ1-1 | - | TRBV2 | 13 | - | CASGTQGYSEAFF | TGTGCCAGCGGAACCCAGGGGTATAGTGAAGCTTTCTTT
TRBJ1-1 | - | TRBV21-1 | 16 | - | CASSTPGPWEGSEAFF | TGTGCCAGCAGCACACCGGGACCCTGGGAAGGGTCTGAAGCTTTCTTT
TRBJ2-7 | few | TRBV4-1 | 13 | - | CASSQGGAYEQYF | TGCGCCAGCAGCCAAGGAGGCGCCTACGAGCAGTACTTC
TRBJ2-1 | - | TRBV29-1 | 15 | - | CSVPMGIPLDNEQFF | TGCAGCGTCCCGATGGGGATTCCACTCGACAATGAGCAGTTCTTC
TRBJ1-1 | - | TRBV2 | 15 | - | CASTEGVHLNTEAFF | TGTGCCAGCACCGAAGGCGTACACCTGAACACTGAAGCTTTCTTT
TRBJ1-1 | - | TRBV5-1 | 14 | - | CASSLVGVGTEAFF | TGCGCCAGCAGCTTGGTGGGGGTCGGCACTGAAGCTTTCTTT
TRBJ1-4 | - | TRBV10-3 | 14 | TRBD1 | CAIRSGTGGEKLFF | TGTGCCATCAGGAGCGGGACAGGGGGTGAAAAACTGTTTTTT
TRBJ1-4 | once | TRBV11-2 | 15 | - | CASTLSGGLIEKLFF | TGTGCCAGCACCCTCAGCGGGGGCTTGATTGAAAAACTGTTTTTT
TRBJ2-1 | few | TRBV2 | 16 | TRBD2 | CASSEGPSGGYNEQFF | TGTGCCAGCAGTGAAGGTCCTAGCGGGGGGTACAATGAGCAGTTCTTC
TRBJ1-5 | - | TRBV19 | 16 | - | CAPSKQGRAPNQPQHF | TGTGCCCCTAGTAAACAGGGAAGGGCCCCCAATCAGCCCCAGCATTTT
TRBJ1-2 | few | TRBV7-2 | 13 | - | CASSLGPANGYTF | TGTGCCAGCAGCTTAGGCCCAGCCAATGGCTACACCTTC
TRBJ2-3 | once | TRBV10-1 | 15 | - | CASSASVYGTDTQYF | TGCGCCAGCTCCGCTAGCGTTTATGGCACAGATACGCAGTATTTT
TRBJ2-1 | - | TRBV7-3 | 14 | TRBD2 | CASSLTGGYNEQFF | TGTGCCAGCAGCTTAACGGGGGGGTACAATGAGCAGTTCTTC
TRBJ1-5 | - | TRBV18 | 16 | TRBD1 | CASSPWKTGEDQPQHF | TGTGCCAGCTCACCCTGGAAGACAGGGGAAGACCAGCCCCAGCATTTT
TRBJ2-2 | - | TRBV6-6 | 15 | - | CASSYSYRDTGELFF | TGTGCCAGCAGTTACTCGTACAGGGACACCGGGGAGCTGTTTTTT
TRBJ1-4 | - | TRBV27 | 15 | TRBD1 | CASSEGGTGVEKLFF | TGTGCCAGCAGTGAGGGGGGGACAGGGGTGGAAAAACTGTTTTTT
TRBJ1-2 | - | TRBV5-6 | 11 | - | CARDSSYGYTF | TGTGCCAGGGACAGTTCCTATGGCTACACCTTC
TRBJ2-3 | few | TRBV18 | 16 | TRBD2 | CASSLSGGTSTDTQYF | TGTGCCAGCTCACTAAGCGGGGGGACTAGCACAGATACGCAGTATTTT
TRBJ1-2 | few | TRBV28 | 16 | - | CASSLSMGHGNYGYTF | TGTGCCAGCAGTTTATCCATGGGACATGGGAACTATGGCTACACCTTC
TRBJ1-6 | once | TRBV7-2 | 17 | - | CASSPRAAGTINSPLHF | TGTGCCAGCAGCCCCCGAGCAGCCGGGACGATTAATTCACCCCTCCACTTT
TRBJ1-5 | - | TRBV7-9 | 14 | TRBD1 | CASSLGGGHQPQHF | TGTGCCAGCAGCTTAGGAGGGGGCCATCAGCCCCAGCATTTT
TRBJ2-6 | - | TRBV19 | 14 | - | CASMQSSGANVLTF | TGTGCCAGTATGCAGAGCTCTGGGGCCAACGTCCTGACTTTC
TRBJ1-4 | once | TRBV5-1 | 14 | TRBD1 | CASSYQGAGEKLFF | TGCGCCAGCAGCTACCAGGGGGCGGGTGAAAAACTGTTTTTT
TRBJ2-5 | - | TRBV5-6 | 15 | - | CASSLVGGYQETQYF | TGTGCCAGCAGCTTGGTGGGGGGTTACCAAGAGACCCAGTACTTC
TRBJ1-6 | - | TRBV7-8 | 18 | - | CASGPRRLYRTDNSPLHF | TGTGCCAGCGGGCCCCGCCGCCTCTACAGAACCGATAATTCACCCCTCCACTTT
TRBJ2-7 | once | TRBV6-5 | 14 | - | CASSYLLGAYEQYF | TGTGCCAGCAGTTACCTCCTGGGGGCCTACGAGCAGTACTTC
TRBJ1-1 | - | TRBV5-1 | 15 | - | CASGFGIGLRTEAFF | TGCGCCAGCGGATTTGGGATAGGTCTACGGACTGAAGCTTTCTTT